The clone carrying this T cell receptor beta chain was observed a single time. Its specificity is not known. Assay: immunoSEQ multiplex PCR; the TCRdb copy retains only in-frame clones and omits some. Here the sample spans about 70,000 clones, about nine tenths being singletons. These data are taken from a study of T cells in localized non-small cell lung cancer. Findings and limits, study-wide: There was an association of higher blood T cell density with longer overall survival.

Source: peripheral blood, taken before any cancer treatment. The receptor was derived from a male donor older than 55 with stage III squamous cell lung carcinoma.

CDR3 coding DNA: TGCGCCAGCAGGTTTGGGACAGGGCCTACCTACGAGCAGTACTTC. This translates into CASRFGTGPTYEQYF. The chain has TRBV5-1 and TRBJ2-7, with 9 bases identical to TRBD1. Germline V gives CDR1 SGHRS, CDR2 YFSETQ. Losses at the gene ends were 5 bases for V and 2 bases for J; bases not matched to a gene: 8. The CDR3 has 15 amino acids.